The entry below describes one TCR beta chain. CDR3 length: 15 residues. V lost 4 bases and J lost 6, with 17 bases in between. In germline, CDR1 is MGHRA, CDR2 YSYEKL. Sequencing was performed with immunoSEQ multiplex PCR; in TCRdb, only in-frame clones are kept and a portion is missing. The sample gives some 220,000 clones, over 60% of which show up once; 7.2% is in the top ten. This specimen belongs to a study of blood T cell repertoires in COVID-19. Study-level background: T cells, B-cell-depleted T cells, or PBMCs supplied cDNA or gDNA.

This chain uses TRBV4-1 with TRBJ2-3, with D maybe TRBD1 (6 bases). The sequence came from a woman aged 70 to 79 with acute or convalescent COVID-19. Sequences were obtained from peripheral blood. In DNA, the CDR3 is TGCGCCAGCAGCCCTCAGGGGCAGGGTTCGGATACGCAGTATTTT. Its translation: CASSPQGQGSDTQYF.